The rows below give T cell receptor beta chains drawn from one sample of a study of blood T cell repertoires in COVID-19. Assay: immunoSEQ multiplex PCR; the TCRdb copy retains only in-frame clones and omits some. The sample contains 200,000 to 250,000 clones, 70% to 85% of which appear only once. Sequenced input: PBMCs or T cells enriched from blood (not recorded which). The receptor set was obtained from an older woman who had recovered from COVID-19. Both conserved end residues are part of each CDR3. Fields, in order: V gene, J gene, D gene, clone size, CDR3 protein, CDR3 DNA. The D gene is left open where the match is weak. Size values are once, few and many counts, or a class for expanded clones, and some rows have none.

TRBV7-9	TRBJ1-5	TRBD1	-	CASSLGQFEQPQHF	TGTGCCAGCAGCTTGGGACAGTTCGAACAGCCCCAGCATTTT
TRBV7-2	TRBJ1-1	-	few	CASSFFHLGSTNTEAFF	TGTGCCAGCAGCTTCTTCCACCTAGGCAGTACGAACACTGAAGCTTTCTTT
TRBV10-3	TRBJ2-2	-	-	CAISESIGTITGELFF	TGTGCCATCAGTGAGTCGATAGGCACTATCACCGGGGAGCTGTTTTTT
TRBV19	TRBJ1-5	-	-	CASRLISTAQPQHF	TGTGCCAGTAGGCTGATCTCCACTGCCCAGCCCCAGCATTTT
TRBV7-9	TRBJ1-3	TRBD1	-	CASSFTGTGPGNTIYF	TGTGCCAGCAGCTTTACCGGGACAGGGCCTGGAAACACCATATATTTT
TRBV10-2	TRBJ1-5	-	-	CASSETAYYSNQPQHF	TGCGCCAGCAGTGAGACGGCTTACTATAGCAATCAGCCCCAGCATTTT
TRBV5-5	TRBJ1-4	TRBD1	-	CASSGQALNEKLFF	TGTGCCAGCAGCGGACAGGCGCTTAATGAAAAACTGTTTTTT
TRBV5-4	TRBJ2-3	-	-	CASSPTQRSTDTQYF	TGTGCCAGCAGCCCAACCCAGCGGAGCACAGATACGCAGTATTTT
TRBV12-3/TRBV12-4	TRBJ2-3	TRBD2	-	CASSFRREMQYF	TGTGCCAGCAGTTTTAGGCGGGAGATGCAGTATTTT
TRBV12-3/TRBV12-4	TRBJ1-2	TRBD1	few	CASGRQGRNGYTF	TGTGCCAGCGGTCGACAGGGAAGGAATGGCTACACCTTC
TRBV7-2	TRBJ2-2	-	once	CASSPPVGGPVPGELFF	TGTGCCAGCAGCCCGCCCGTCGGGGGGCCGGTCCCGGGGGAGCTGTTTTTT
TRBV18	TRBJ1-5	-	-	CASSPFGESNQPQHF	TGTGCCAGCTCACCATTTGGAGAAAGCAATCAGCCCCAGCATTTT
TRBV7-9	TRBJ2-1	-	-	CASSPAGGYLYNEQFF	TGTGCCAGCAGCCCCGCGGGCGGGTATCTCTACAATGAGCAGTTCTTC
TRBV5-4	TRBJ2-3	TRBD1	few	CASGDGQGASDTQYF	TGTGCCAGCGGGGACGGGCAGGGGGCATCAGATACGCAGTATTTT
TRBV15	TRBJ2-7	TRBD1	-	CATSRSTGTGGDKQYF	TGTGCCACCAGCAGATCTACCGGGACAGGGGGCGACAAGCAGTACTTC
TRBV2	TRBJ1-5	TRBD1	-	CASSEALRGHQPQHF	TGTGCCAGCAGTGAAGCGCTCAGGGGGCATCAGCCCCAGCATTTT
TRBV28	TRBJ1-5	-	-	CASSRAGAGNQPQHF	TGTGCCAGCAGTAGAGCAGGGGCTGGCAATCAGCCCCAGCATTTT
TRBV12-3/TRBV12-4	TRBJ1-1	-	-	CASTTGNRAEAFF	TGTGCCAGCACTACAGGGAATAGAGCTGAAGCTTTCTTT
TRBV29-1	TRBJ1-1	TRBD1	-	CSVEVTGGHTEAFF	TGCAGCGTTGAAGTGACAGGGGGCCACACTGAAGCTTTCTTT
TRBV3-1/TRBV3-2	TRBJ1-2	-	-	CASSQGQAFKGYTF	TGTGCCAGCAGCCAAGGACAGGCCTTTAAGGGCTACACCTTC
TRBV9	TRBJ2-3	TRBD2	-	CASSLETSGSIDTQYF	TGTGCCAGCAGCCTCGAGACTAGCGGGAGTATAGATACGCAGTATTTT
TRBV12-5	TRBJ2-7	TRBD1	-	CASGFPPQGENEQYF	TGTGCTAGTGGTTTCCCCCCACAGGGGGAAAACGAGCAGTACTTC
TRBV27	TRBJ1-1	-	few	CASSWAMNTEAFF	TGTGCCAGCAGTTGGGCTATGAACACTGAAGCTTTCTTT
TRBV6-5	TRBJ2-2	-	once	CASSYSYRDYDGELFF	TGTGCCAGCAGTTACTCGTACCGGGATTACGACGGGGAGCTGTTTTTT
TRBV21-1	TRBJ1-1	-	-	CASSKEEDRRTEAFF	TGTGCCAGCAGCAAAGAGGAGGACAGGCGGACTGAAGCTTTCTTT
TRBV11-2	TRBJ1-1	-	-	CASSPRIGGRRTEAFF	TGTGCCAGCAGCCCCAGGATCGGGGGGCGCAGAACTGAAGCTTTCTTT
TRBV4-2	TRBJ2-5	TRBD2	-	CASSPTSGGVETQYF	TGTGCCAGCAGCCCGACTAGCGGGGGAGTTGAGACCCAGTACTTC
TRBV29-1	TRBJ1-1	-	-	CSVEVGQGLGEAFF	TGCAGCGTTGAGGTGGGGCAGGGGTTGGGTGAAGCTTTCTTT
TRBV7-2	TRBJ1-2	-	-	CASSLALNYGYTF	TGTGCCAGCAGCTTAGCCTTAAACTATGGCTACACCTTC
TRBV12-3/TRBV12-4	TRBJ1-1	-	once	CASAVAVITFF	TGTGCCAGCGCTGTCGCGGTTATAACTTTCTTT
TRBV7-6	TRBJ2-1	TRBD2	few	CASSNPYSGSSYNEQFF	TGTGCCAGCAGCAATCCATATAGCGGGAGCTCCTACAATGAGCAGTTCTTC
TRBV4-3	TRBJ1-1	-	-	CASSQEVSGETEAFF	TGCGCCAGCAGCCAAGAGGTTTCGGGGGAAACTGAAGCTTTCTTT
TRBV10-3	TRBJ1-1	-	once	CAISESRGGTEAFF	TGTGCCATCAGTGAGTCTAGAGGGGGCACTGAAGCTTTCTTT
TRBV14	TRBJ2-1	TRBD2	-	CASSQGSSGKQFF	TGTGCCAGCAGCCAAGGGTCTAGCGGGAAGCAGTTCTTC
TRBV5-4	TRBJ2-1	TRBD2	-	CASRPGLAADYNEQFF	TGTGCCAGCCGACCCGGTCTAGCGGCGGACTACAATGAGCAGTTCTTC
TRBV19	TRBJ1-3	-	-	CASTSWWQGGNTIYF	TGTGCCAGTACCTCTTGGTGGCAGGGAGGAAACACCATATATTTT
TRBV11-2	TRBJ2-1	TRBD1	-	CASSLDHGTDNEQFF	TGTGCCAGCAGCTTAGATCATGGGACAGACAATGAGCAGTTCTTC
TRBV18	TRBJ2-3	TRBD2	-	CASSPRTSGGRTQYF	TGTGCCAGCTCACCCAGAACTAGCGGGGGGAGAACGCAGTATTTT
TRBV28	TRBJ2-3	TRBD1	-	CASSLGTGPDFSTDTQYF	TGTGCCAGCAGTCTCGGGACAGGACCCGATTTTAGCACAGATACGCAGTATTTT
TRBV4-3	TRBJ2-3	-	-	CASSPRFRGASTDTQYF	TGCGCCAGCAGCCCGAGATTTCGGGGGGCGAGCACAGATACGCAGTATTTT
TRBV19	TRBJ2-7	TRBD1	-	CASSPPPGTGKEQYF	TGTGCCAGTAGTCCACCCCCCGGGACAGGGAAAGAGCAGTACTTC
TRBV10-3	TRBJ1-4	TRBD1	-	CAISGGQGSEKLFF	TGTGCCATCAGTGGCGGACAGGGGAGTGAAAAACTGTTTTTT
TRBV6-5	TRBJ1-1	-	once	CASSYFDSPNTEAFF	TGTGCCAGCAGTTACTTCGACAGTCCCAACACTGAAGCTTTCTTT
TRBV5-6	TRBJ1-5	-	-	CASSWGAQPNQPQHF	TGTGCCAGCAGCTGGGGCGCGCAGCCCAATCAGCCCCAGCATTTT
TRBV29-1	TRBJ2-5	-	once	CSVRQSGEETQYF	TGCAGCGTCCGGCAGTCGGGAGAAGAGACCCAGTACTTC
TRBV19	TRBJ2-5	TRBD2	-	CASSIGGLAGPTETQYF	TGTGCCAGTAGTATAGGAGGACTAGCGGGGCCCACAGAGACCCAGTACTTC
TRBV5-6	TRBJ1-2	-	-	CASSLWGGDGYTF	TGTGCCAGCAGCTTGTGGGGGGGCGATGGCTACACCTTC
TRBV7-2	TRBJ1-2	-	-	CASSLIAGMDLDGYTF	TGTGCCAGCAGCTTAATCGCAGGGATGGATCTAGATGGCTACACCTTC
TRBV9	TRBJ2-1	-	-	CASSEGGPTYNEQFF	TGTGCCAGCAGTGAAGGAGGGCCCACCTACAATGAGCAGTTCTTC
TRBV5-1	TRBJ2-1	-	many	CASSLQAAQPHNEQFF	TGCGCCAGCAGCTTGCAGGCAGCCCAGCCTCACAATGAGCAGTTCTTC